This TCR beta chain was identified during a study of control samples from healthy donors and cancer patients. V lost 1 base and J lost 4, with 10 bases in between. Germline V gives CDR1 KGHDR, CDR2 SFDVKD. The CDR3 covers 15 residues. TCRdb's table, derived via immunoSEQ multiplex PCR, lists solely in-frame clones and lacks some. The sample records 150,000 to 200,000 clones, roughly 88% being singletons. The sequence was collected from a woman in her twenties or thirties in good health. Sequencing input: blood. The genes are TRBV24-1 and TRBJ2-1; D not certain. As DNA, the CDR3 is TGTGCCACCAGTGATTTATCCGCAGGATACAATGAGCAGTTCTTC. Its protein is CATSDLSAGYNEQFF.